The T cell receptor beta chain under discussion was sequenced for a study of human T cells and chemical hapten exposure. The overall study: Small differences in pooled library volume mainly drove the variation in TCR yields per sample.

The time point was: patch test 1, 2 weeks after DPC sensitization. Regarding treatment: therapeutic diphenylcyclopropenone sensitization with weekly scalp DPC. Those who donated were patients with alopecia, 18 to 70 years of age, and suitable for DPC. During construction of the library, unique molecular identifiers were attached to individual cDNA molecules for quantitative, reproducible TCR counting. MiXCR, applied by TCRdb to the RACE reads, yields one record per CDR3 protein. The table records just under 350,000 distinct CDR3 sequences, 6% to 8.5% of them present only once. The study, taken as a whole, reports: Large CDR3 similarity clusters arose significantly more often from expanded TCRs than from controls.

On this clonotype: Its antigen is as yet unknown.

V lost 5 bases, J lost 0 bases, and 7 bases stayed unmatched. This CDR3 region has 18 residues. Germline CDR1 MDHEN, CDR2 SYDVKM. The chain recombines TRBV28 with TRBJ2-6; 10 bases are a match to TRBD1. This material consisted of whole blood, taken in connection with sensitization to the hapten diphenylcyclopropenone (DPC). The receptor was isolated from a young woman with alopecia areata. Some clones in this sample may be carry-over from other donors' samples. The CDR3 DNA reads as TGTGCCAGCAGTCCGAGACAGGGGGCAGCCTCTGGGGCCAACGTCCTGACTTTC. Encoded protein: CASSPRQGAASGANVLTF.